One and the same sample provided the 15 T cell receptor beta chains below, sequenced in a study of blood T cells in healthy people across ages. The second PCR ran about 6 to 12 cycles with a sample-barcoded 5' primer and J-beta primers. TCRdb reprocessed the 5' RACE reads via MiXCR and lists one record per CDR3 protein. The sample lists about 640,000 distinct CDR3 sequences, under 70% occurring once. The sequencing input was blood. The receptors originated from a man aged 60 to 75 in good health.

This sequence joins TRBV7-2 and TRBJ2-5; a possible D gene is TRBD2 (6 bases). Trimming removed 1 base from V and 3 bases from J, with 24 bases in between. Germline CDR1 SGHTA, CDR2 FQGNSA. The CDR3 loop spans 19 amino acids. The CDR3 nucleotides are TGTGCCAGCAGCTTAGGAGTCCACGGAGGGGACGCCATCAAAGAGACCCAGTACTTC. This codes for CASSLGVHGGDAIKETQYF.

This clonotype turned up a few times. The rearrangement joins TRBV14 to TRBJ2-2; D is unresolved. The ends were cut back, 0 bases at V and 6 bases at J, with 5 bases in the middle. The germline gives CDR1 SGHDN, CDR2 FVKESK. This CDR3 is 13 amino acids long. CDR3 protein: CASSQDRAGELFF. CDR3 bases: TGTGCCAGCAGCCAAGATCGGGCCGGGGAGCTGTTTTTT.

This clonotype was observed a handful of times. The genes are TRBV12-3 or TRBV12-4 and TRBJ2-5; D unresolved. V lost 5 bases to trimming and J lost 3 bases, with 4 bases between them. This CDR3 spans 11 amino acids. DNA of the CDR3: TGTGCCAGCAGTAAAGAAGAGACCCAGTACTTC. Its translation: CASSKEETQYF.

This clonotype was observed a handful of times. J is TRBJ1-6 and V is TRBV6-5; D might be TRBD1 (5 bases). Germline CDR1 and CDR2: MNHEY and SVGAGI. V lost 3 bases to trimming and J lost 8 bases, with 20 bases between them. The CDR3 has 17 amino acids. Here the CDR3 reads CASSYSPSPRQYSPLHF. The CDR3 DNA is TGTGCCAGCAGTTATTCCCCCTCCCCGAGACAGTATTCACCCCTCCACTTT.

This clonotype has more than one count but fewer than ten. The chain links TRBV20-1 to TRBJ2-1, with a weak D call TRBD1 (5 bases). V dropped 5 bases and J dropped 8 bases, with 13 bases sitting between them. CDR1 DFQATT and CDR2 SNEGSKA come from the germline V gene (reference sequence). CDR3 length: 12 residues. CDR3 sequence: CSAFREGDEQFF. CDR3 sequence (DNA): TGCAGTGCTTTCAGGGAAGGGGATGAGCAGTTCTTC.

This clonotype was observed once. The chain has TRBV5-1 and TRBJ1-4; a possible D gene is TRBD1 (6 bases). Trimming removed 4 bases from V and 8 bases from J, with 33 bases in between. CDR1 and CDR2 from the germline V gene are SGHRS and YFSETQ. This CDR3 comprises 20 residues. DNA of the CDR3: TGCGCCAGCAGCCTACCCTCATCTGCCCGGGACACCCCCAGGGAGGAAAAACTGTTTTTT. This gives the protein CASSLPSSARDTPREEKLFF.

The J gene is TRBJ2-4, the V gene TRBV4-1; 8 bases align to TRBD1. The germline gives CDR1 MGHRA, CDR2 YSYEKL. V lost 2 bases to trimming and J lost 8 bases; unmatched junction nucleotides: 8. CDR3 size: 15 residues. This CDR3 reads CASSQRTGNPDIQYF. The CDR3 DNA reads as TGCGCCAGCAGCCAACGGACAGGGAACCCAGACATTCAGTACTTC.

This clonotype was counted only a few times. This chain joins TRBV29-1 and TRBJ2-5; 10 bases agree with TRBD2. This CDR3 spans 13 amino acids. V lost 7 bases, J lost 5 bases, and 7 bases stayed unmatched. The germline V gene has CDR1 SQVTM and CDR2 ANQGSEA. The CDR3 DNA reads as TGCAGCGCCACAGCGGGGGGGTTGGAGACCCAGTACTTC. It encodes CSATAGGLETQYF.

This chain uses TRBV29-1 with TRBJ2-5; D may be TRBD2 (5 bases). CDR3 length: 12 amino acids. Germline values: CDR1 SQVTM, CDR2 ANQGSEA. Trimming removed 2 bases at V and 5 bases at J, with 9 bases between. CDR3 region: CSVESGPETQYF. CDR3 sequence (DNA): TGCAGCGTTGAAAGCGGCCCGGAGACCCAGTACTTC.

The chain has TRBV4-2 and TRBJ2-5; 7 bases align to TRBD1. Germline V lookup: CDR1 LGHNA, CDR2 YNFKEQ. Unmatched junction bases numbered 2, after V lost 0 bases and J lost 1 base. The CDR3 sequence is 15 residues long. The CDR3 DNA follows: TGTGCCAGCAGCCAAGATAGGGGGCCCCAAGAGACCCAGTACTTC. It translates to CASSQDRGPQETQYF.

This chain connects TRBV5-1 to TRBJ1-2; D may be TRBD1 (6 bases). CDR1 is SGHRS, CDR2 YFSETQ, per germline. CDR3 size: 16 residues. V lost 0 bases, J lost 4 bases, and 16 bases lay in between. The DNA for the CDR3 is TGCGCCAGCAGCTTGGCTGTCTCCGGGACATCCTATGGCTACACCTTC. Its protein is CASSLAVSGTSYGYTF. Combining the CDR3 with reference TRBV5-1 and TRBJ1-2 gives the whole variable domain KAGVTQTPRYLIKTRGQQVTLSCSPISGHRSVSWYQQTPGQGLQFLFEYFSETQRNKGNFPGRFSGRQFSNSRSEMNVSTLELGDSALYLCASSLAVSGTSYGYTFGSGTRLTVV.

The chain links TRBV20-1 to TRBJ2-5, with 7 bases lining up with TRBD1. CDR1 and CDR2 from the germline V gene are DFQATT and SNEGSKA (reference sequence). CDR3 length: 13 residues. With V trimmed by 3 bases and J by 5 bases, 6 bases remained unmatched. CDR3 residues: CSARVVGGETQYF. The CDR3 DNA is TGCAGTGCTAGGGTGGTAGGGGGCGAGACCCAGTACTTC.

This clonotype was observed a few times. The chain links TRBV5-5 to TRBJ1-4; D gene ambiguous. Germline assignment: CDR1 SGHKS and CDR2 YYEKEE (reference sequence). There are 15 residues in the CDR3. V was clipped by 5 bases and J by 7 bases, with 18 bases between them. The CDR3 sequence is CASRPGPAESEKLFF. The CDR3 DNA reads as TGTGCCAGCAGGCCCGGACCGGCCGAGAGTGAAAAACTGTTTTTT. Based on the CDR3 plus reference TRBV5-5 and TRBJ1-4, the full variable domain is DAGVTQSPTHLIKTRGQQVTLRCSPISGHKSVSWYQQVLGQGPQFIFQYYEKEERGRGNFPDRFSARQFPNYSSELNVNALLLGDSALYLCASRPGPAESEKLFFGSGTQLSVL.

The table lists this clonotype with a count of one. This chain connects TRBV7-9 to TRBJ2-7, with D perhaps given as TRBD1 or TRBD2 (5 bases each). Germline V lookup: CDR1 SEHNR, CDR2 FQNEAQ (reference sequence). V was pared by 7 bases and J by 0 bases, with 10 bases between. This CDR3 comprises 13 residues. The CDR3 region has the DNA TGTGCCAGCATTGGGGGTTCCTCCTACGAGCAGTACTTC. Encoded protein: CASIGGSSYEQYF.

This chain uses TRBV20-1 with TRBJ2-7, with 10 bases that match TRBD2. Trimming cost V 0 bases and J 0 bases; bases outside gene matches: 2. The CDR3 runs 15 residues. From germline, CDR1 is DFQATT and CDR2 SNEGSKA (reference sequence). This chain's CDR3 is CSARDQRGGSYEQYF. Written as DNA, the CDR3 is TGCAGTGCTAGAGATCAGCGGGGGGGCTCCTACGAGCAGTACTTC.